The 4 T cell receptor beta chains given below trace back to one sample, sequenced in a study of T cells in Graves' hyperthyroidism and ophthalmopathy. There were TCR beta CDR3 regions amplified from RNA transcripts. HTBI primers were employed in a first-round RT-PCR of the TCR CDR3. In TCRdb, the multiplex PCR reads were re-called with MiXCR into one record per CDR3 protein. The sample has roughly 240,000 distinct CDR3 sequences; almost 25% are singletons. The sample taken for sequencing was blood. The receptors here all came from a woman aged 40 to 55 with Graves' ophthalmopathy.

The rearrangement uses TRBV20-1 and TRBJ1-5; TRBD1 matches 8 bases. CDR1 and CDR2 from the germline V gene are DFQATT and SNEGSKA (reference sequence). The CDR3 is 15 amino acids. Trimming cost V 2 bases and J 3 bases; bases outside gene matches: 6. CDR3 amino acids: CSARQGALHNQPQHF. Written as DNA, the CDR3 is TGCAGTGCTAGACAGGGGGCTCTCCACAATCAGCCCCAGCATTTT.

This clonotype was detected many times. The chain joins TRBV2 to TRBJ2-7; the D gene is possibly TRBD2 (5 bases). The germline CDR1 and CDR2 sequences are SNHLY and FYNNEI. The CDR3 spans 14 residues. V dropped 6 bases and J dropped 2 bases, with 14 bases sitting between them. CDR3 amino acids: CASSGAESTYEQYF. The CDR3 DNA reads as TGTGCCAGCAGCGGAGCGGAGTCAACCTACGAGCAGTACTTC.

The J gene is TRBJ2-5, the V gene TRBV24-1; D possibly corresponds to TRBD1 (6 bases). Between the trimmed V and J ends, which lost 5 bases and 0 bases, there was a span of 15 bases. Germline V gene lookup returns CDR1 KGHDR and CDR2 SFDVKD. CDR3 length equals 16 residues. As DNA, the CDR3 is TGTGCCACCAGTGGGGCCCCGGACAGTCACCAAGAGACCCAGTACTTC. This codes for CATSGAPDSHQETQYF.

Many counts were recorded for this clonotype. This chain links TRBV20-1 with TRBJ1-2; 7 bases align to TRBD1. Germline V gives CDR1 DFQATT, CDR2 SNEGSKA (reference sequence). Trimming removed 2 bases from V and 4 bases from J; junction bases left unmatched: 4. The CDR3 is 13 residues long. The CDR3 DNA sequence: TGCAGTGCTAGAAGGGGGCTGGGCTATGGCTACACCTTC. This codes for CSARRGLGYGYTF.